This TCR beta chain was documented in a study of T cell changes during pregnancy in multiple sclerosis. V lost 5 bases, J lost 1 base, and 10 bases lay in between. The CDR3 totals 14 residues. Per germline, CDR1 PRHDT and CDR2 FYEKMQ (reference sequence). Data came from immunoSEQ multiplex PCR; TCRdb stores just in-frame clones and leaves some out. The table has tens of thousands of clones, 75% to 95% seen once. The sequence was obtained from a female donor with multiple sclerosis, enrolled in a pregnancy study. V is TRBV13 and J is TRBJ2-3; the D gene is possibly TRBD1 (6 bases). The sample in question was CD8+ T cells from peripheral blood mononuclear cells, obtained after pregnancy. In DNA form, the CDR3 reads TGTGCCAGCAGCCCCCGGACAGGCACAGATACGCAGTATTTT. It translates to CASSPRTGTDTQYF.